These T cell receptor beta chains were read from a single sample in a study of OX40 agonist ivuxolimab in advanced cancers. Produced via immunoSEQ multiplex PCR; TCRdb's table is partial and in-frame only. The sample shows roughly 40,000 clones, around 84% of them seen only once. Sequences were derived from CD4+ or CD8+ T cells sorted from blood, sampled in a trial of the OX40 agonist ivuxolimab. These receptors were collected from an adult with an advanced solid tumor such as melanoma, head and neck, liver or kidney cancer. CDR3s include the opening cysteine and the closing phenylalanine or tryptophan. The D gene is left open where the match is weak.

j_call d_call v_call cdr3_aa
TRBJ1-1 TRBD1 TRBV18 CASSPLGDRLNTEAFF
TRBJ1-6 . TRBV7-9 CASSFINSPLHF
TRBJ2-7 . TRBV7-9 CASSSPGLRSSYEQYF
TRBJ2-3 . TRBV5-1 CASSFEGMTSTDTQYF
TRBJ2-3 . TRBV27 CASSPLRRGAWYF
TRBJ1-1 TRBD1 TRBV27 CATRQGALTEAFF
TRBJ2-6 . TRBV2 CASRPLTGTDFSGANVLTF
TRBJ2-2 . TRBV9 CASSGLDTGELFF
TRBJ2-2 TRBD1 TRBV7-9 CASSLAIGTGVTGELFF
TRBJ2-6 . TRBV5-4 CASSLPQGTGANVLTF
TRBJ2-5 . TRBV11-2 CASSPGKGYQETQYF
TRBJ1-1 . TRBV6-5 CASRAGNTEAFF
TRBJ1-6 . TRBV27 CASSLGSDNSPLHF
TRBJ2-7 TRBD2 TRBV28 CASSFGGVYEQYF
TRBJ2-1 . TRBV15 CATRPAGRNEQFF
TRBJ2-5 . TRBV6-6 CASIPHPGFQETQYF
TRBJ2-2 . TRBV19 CASSTSGAGELFF
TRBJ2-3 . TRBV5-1 CASTRTDTQYF
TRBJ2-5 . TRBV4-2 CASSQDLWETQYF
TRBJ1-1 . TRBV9 CASSVRMNTEAFF
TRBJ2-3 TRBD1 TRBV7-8 CASTSTGDTQYF
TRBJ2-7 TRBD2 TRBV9 CASSAGTSSTYEQYF
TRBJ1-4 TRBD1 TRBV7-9 CASSSSGTGGEGLFF